The 19 T cell receptor beta chains listed next were all sequenced from one sample in a study of post-analysis software for immune sequencing data. Study observations and caveats: A few TRBV segments appeared more often in patients than in controls, and TRBV5-6, TRBV5-1 and TRBV20-1 were among these.

Incorporated into the TCR beta cDNA libraries were unique molecular identifiers, which served to reduce PCR and sequencing biases. TCRdb reprocessed the PCR reads with MiXCR, giving one entry per CDR3 protein. This table has around 710,000 distinct CDR3 sequences, under 60% appearing once. No antigen has been identified for these receptors. Sequencing was performed on blood. All receptors come from a girl aged 10-17 years with multiple sclerosis.

About this clonotype: One junction end disagrees with the germline gene, perhaps due to a read error. The chain has TRBV5-1 and TRBJ2-7, with 9 bases fitting TRBD1. CDR1 is SGHRS and CDR2 is YFSETQ in the germline V gene. The CDR3 has 15 amino acids. The CDR3 here is CASSFRDRVVHEQYF. The CDR3 nucleotides are TGCGCCAGTAGCTTCCGGGACAGGGTAGTCCACGAGCAGTACTTC.

V gene TRBV15 combines with J gene TRBJ2-3, with a tentative D call TRBD2 (6 bases). CDR3 length: 16 residues. V lost 6 bases, J lost 2 bases, and 18 bases lay in between. The germline CDR1 and CDR2 sequences are LNHNV and YYDKDF (reference sequence). The CDR3 DNA follows: TGTGCCACCAGTAGATCCCTGGGACTCAACACAGATACGCAGTATTTT. It encodes CATSRSLGLNTDTQYF.

This clonotype was seen only once. The chain has TRBV20-1 and TRBJ2-3; D ambiguous. V was pared by 5 bases and J by 2 bases, with 5 bases between. Germline V gene sequence: CDR1 DFQATT, CDR2 SNEGSKA (reference sequence). The CDR3 length is 11 residues. In DNA form, the CDR3 reads TGCAGTGCTCCGGTCACAGATACGCAGTATTTT. It specifies CSAPVTDTQYF.

This chain links TRBV20-1 with TRBJ2-1; maybe TRBD2 (6 bases). There are 17 residues in the CDR3. Germline CDR1 reads DFQATT; CDR2 reads SNEGSKA (reference sequence). V lost 0 bases and J lost 8, with 23 bases in between. CDR3 sequence (DNA): TGCAGTGCTAGAGATCTCCCATCTAGCGTACTGGTTGATGAGCAGTTCTTC. Translated, it gives CSARDLPSSVLVDEQFF.

This chain connects TRBV24-1 to TRBJ2-1; 15 bases map to TRBD2. The germline V gene encodes CDR1 KGHDR and CDR2 SFDVKD. The CDR3 runs to 19 residues. Trimming cost V 4 bases and J 1 base; bases outside gene matches: 7. CDR3 protein: CATSEGGLAGGQSYNEQFF. The CDR3 DNA reads TGTGCCACCAGTGAAGGTGGACTAGCGGGAGGGCAGTCCTACAATGAGCAGTTCTTC.

This clonotype was recorded a few times. V and J are TRBV28 and TRBJ2-4; 7 bases are shared with TRBD1. The end of the DNA fits TRBJ2-7 better, so the J call may be wrong. CDR1 is MDHEN and CDR2 is SYDVKM in the germline V gene. The CDR3 covers 14 residues. Here the CDR3 DNA reads TGTGCCAGCAGTTACGACAGGGATTCCTACGAGCAGTACTTC. The encoded protein is CASSYDRDSYEQYF.

V gene TRBV28 combines with J gene TRBJ2-5, with TRBD1 matching over 7 bases. The junction had 13 bases not matched to a gene; V was cut back by 5 bases and J by 4 bases. This CDR3 has 16 residues. The V gene's germline CDR1 is MDHEN and CDR2 SYDVKM. The DNA of the CDR3 is TGTGCCAGCAGTCCCACCCTGGGACAGACCTTAGAGACCCAGTACTTC. It encodes CASSPTLGQTLETQYF.

The V call is TRBV5-4, the J call TRBJ2-7; possibly TRBD1 for D (7 bases). The CDR3 length is 15 residues. V was pared by 4 bases and J by 2 bases, with 16 bases between. CDR1 SGHNT and CDR2 YYREEE come from the germline V gene (reference sequence). The CDR3 spells CASSPGRGDPYEQYF. CDR3 DNA: TGTGCCAGCAGCCCCGGCAGGGGGGATCCCTACGAGCAGTACTTC.

The chain uses TRBV12-3 or TRBV12-4 and TRBJ1-2, with D hard to call. V was clipped by 6 bases and J by 0 bases, with 8 bases between them. The CDR3 is 13 amino acids. The CDR3 region has the DNA TGTGCCAGCAGACGGACGACTAACTATGGCTACACCTTC. It translates to CASRRTTNYGYTF.

In its sample, this clonotype was seen a few times. The V gene is TRBV28, the J gene TRBJ2-7, with TRBD1 matching 7 bases. Trimming cost V 3 bases and J 3 bases; bases outside gene matches: 5. CDR1 and CDR2 from the germline V gene are MDHEN and SYDVKM. The CDR3 loop spans 14 amino acids. This CDR3 is CASSLEDRRYEQYF. In nucleotides, the CDR3 is TGTGCCAGCAGTTTGGAGGACAGGCGCTACGAGCAGTACTTC.

The sample holds a few counts of this clonotype. V gene TRBV6-1 combines with J gene TRBJ2-5; 11 bases are a match to TRBD2. The CDR3 is made up of 15 amino acids. The junction had 7 bases not matched to a gene; V was cut back by 6 bases and J by 4 bases. Germline loops: CDR1 MNHNS, CDR2 SASEGT. CDR3 loop: CASRVGTSGAETQYF. The CDR3 region has the DNA TGTGCCAGCAGAGTAGGGACTAGCGGAGCAGAGACCCAGTACTTC.

The chain couples TRBV5-1 to TRBJ1-4, with 7 positions matching TRBD1. V lost 0 bases and J lost 7; bases outside the gene matches: 6. The CDR3 extends over 15 amino acids. CDR1 and CDR2 (germline): SGHRS, YFSETQ. As DNA, the CDR3 is TGCGCCAGCAGCTTGGCCGGAGGGGGCGGTGAAAAACTGTTTTTT. This translates into CASSLAGGGGEKLFF.

This rearrangement joins TRBV7-9 to TRBJ2-1, with 9 bases that match TRBD2. Germline assignment: CDR1 SEHNR and CDR2 FQNEAQ (reference sequence). Unmatched junction bases numbered 5, after V lost 2 bases and J lost 3 bases. The CDR3 length is 16 residues. Here the CDR3 DNA reads TGTGCCAGCAGCTTAAGGGCTAGCGGGGTCTACAATGAGCAGTTCTTC. Its protein is CASSLRASGVYNEQFF.

This clonotype was observed a handful of times. This chain joins TRBV27 and TRBJ2-3; D might be TRBD1 or TRBD2, each matching 5 bases. Per germline, CDR1 MNHEY and CDR2 SMNVEV (reference sequence). The CDR3 extends over 14 amino acids. V lost 6 bases to trimming and J lost 2 bases, with 12 bases between them. The CDR3 here is CASRGVHVTDTQYF. CDR3 in DNA: TGTGCCAGCAGGGGGGTACACGTCACAGATACGCAGTATTTT.

The genes are TRBV20-1 and TRBJ2-4, with 10 bases that match TRBD2. The J call is in doubt because the DNA end fits TRBJ2-7 better. The CDR3 covers 20 residues. The germline gives CDR1 DFQATT, CDR2 SNEGSKA (reference sequence). CDR3 DNA sequence: TGCAGTGCTAGACTAGCGGGAGTTCGTCCGAATGGAAACGTACGCTACGAGCAGTACTTC. As protein: CSARLAGVRPNGNVRYEQYF.

The chain employs TRBV9 and TRBJ2-1; no clear D. Per the germline V gene, CDR1 is SGDLS and CDR2 is YYNGEE. V shed 4 bases and J shed 2 bases, with 16 bases lying between them. The CDR3 is 16 residues long. Here the CDR3 DNA reads TGTGCCAGCAGCCGATTATCCTTTAATGCCTACAATGAGCAGTTCTTC. Protein product: CASSRLSFNAYNEQFF.

This clonotype was observed a few times. The genes are TRBV12-3 or TRBV12-4 and TRBJ2-5; 14 nucleotides line up with TRBD2. The V gene end was trimmed by 4 bases and the J gene end by 4 bases; junction bases not matched to a gene: 14. The CDR3 consists of 19 residues. The CDR3 DNA reads as TGTGCCAGCAGTTACGGGACTAGCGGGAGTAAATCCATCGGAGAGACCCAGTACTTC. Residues: CASSYGTSGSKSIGETQYF.

The genes are TRBV10-3 and TRBJ2-5; TRBD2 matches 7 bases. This CDR3 has 13 residues. V dropped 2 bases and J dropped 4; count of bases not matched to a gene: 1. CDR1 and CDR2 (germline): ENHRY, SYGVKD. CDR3 region: CAISEASGETQYF. For the CDR3, the DNA is TGTGCCATCAGTGAGGCTAGCGGAGAGACCCAGTACTTC.

The rearrangement joins TRBV12-3 or TRBV12-4 to TRBJ2-3; TRBD1 matches 10 bases. This CDR3 spans 15 amino acids. V trimming: 8 bases; J trimming: 2 bases; junction bases outside the gene matches: 7. CDR3 nucleotides: TGTGCCAGCCGCGAGACAGGGGGCAACACAGATACGCAGTATTTT. Its translation: CASRETGGNTDTQYF.